Listed below are T cell receptor beta chains from one sample, sequenced in a study of identical twins. TCRdb recomputed calls from the 5' RACE reads with MiXCR, one row per CDR3 protein. The sample has about 190,000 distinct CDR3 sequences, more than 15% seen once; the top ten hold 40%. The sample also formed part of further work on T cells expressing NK-cell markers.

The source material was CD8+ T cells sorted from blood. The receptors were sampled from a woman under 30 in good health. Each CDR3 is given with its conserved first and last residue. The order of the fields is D gene, V gene, J gene, clone size, CDR3 protein, CDR3 DNA. A D gene is named only where the DNA matches it firmly. Clone size is stated in some rows and not others, as once, few, many or a class when expanded.

d_gene: TRBD2; v_gene: TRBV7-9; j_gene: TRBJ2-3; abundance: .; CDR3aa: CASSLPLSGRANDTQYF; CDR3nt: TGTGCCAGCAGCCTACCCCTTAGCGGGAGGGCCAATGATACGCAGTATTTT
d_gene: TRBD2; v_gene: TRBV29-1; j_gene: TRBJ2-1; abundance: few; CDR3aa: CSGAGTSGMYNEQFF; CDR3nt: TGCAGCGGGGCCGGGACTAGCGGGATGTACAATGAGCAGTTCTTC
d_gene: TRBD2; v_gene: TRBV11-1; j_gene: TRBJ2-7; abundance: once; CDR3aa: CAGSSRGVAGDDNYEQYF; CDR3nt: TGTGCCGGCAGCTCGCGCGGAGTAGCGGGGGACGACAACTACGAGCAGTACTTC
d_gene: .; v_gene: TRBV7-2; j_gene: TRBJ2-7; abundance: few; CDR3aa: CASSLGIEQYF; CDR3nt: TGTGCCAGCAGTCTCGGGATCGAGCAGTACTTC
d_gene: .; v_gene: TRBV12-3/TRBV12-4; j_gene: TRBJ1-4; abundance: .; CDR3aa: CASSPGRNEKLFF; CDR3nt: TGTGCCAGCAGCCCGGGACGTAATGAAAAACTGTTTTTT
d_gene: .; v_gene: TRBV10-1; j_gene: TRBJ1-6; abundance: .; CDR3aa: CASINKSSYNSPLHF; CDR3nt: TGCGCCAGTATAAACAAGAGCTCCTATAATTCACCCCTCCACTTT
d_gene: .; v_gene: TRBV12-3/TRBV12-4; j_gene: TRBJ2-2; abundance: many; CDR3aa: CASSLRGDTGELFF; CDR3nt: TGTGCCAGCAGTTTGAGGGGGGACACCGGGGAGCTGTTTTTT
d_gene: TRBD1; v_gene: TRBV20-1; j_gene: TRBJ2-1; abundance: many; CDR3aa: CSASPGQGYNEQFF; CDR3nt: TGCAGTGCTTCACCGGGACAGGGGTACAATGAGCAGTTCTTC
d_gene: TRBD1; v_gene: TRBV7-6; j_gene: TRBJ1-2; abundance: .; CDR3aa: CASSPGQGAPPFYGYTF; CDR3nt: TGTGCCAGCAGCCCGGGACAGGGCGCTCCTCCCTTCTATGGCTACACCTTC
d_gene: .; v_gene: TRBV6-1; j_gene: TRBJ2-3; abundance: .; CDR3aa: CASSRDWASTDTQYF; CDR3nt: TGTGCCAGCAGCCGGGACTGGGCTAGCACAGATACGCAGTATTTT
d_gene: TRBD2; v_gene: TRBV5-5; j_gene: TRBJ2-7; abundance: .; CDR3aa: CASSLVGGVYEQYF; CDR3nt: TGTGCCAGCAGCTTGGTTGGGGGGGTCTACGAGCAGTACTTC
d_gene: .; v_gene: TRBV29-1; j_gene: TRBJ2-2; abundance: .; CDR3aa: CSVGRGGPELFF; CDR3nt: TGCAGCGTCGGCCGGGGCGGCCCGGAGCTGTTTTTT
d_gene: TRBD1; v_gene: TRBV11-1; j_gene: TRBJ2-7; abundance: .; CDR3aa: CASSLTLDADRGPFGQYF; CDR3nt: TGTGCCAGCAGCTTAACACTTGACGCGGACAGGGGTCCGTTCGGGCAGTACTTC
d_gene: TRBD1; v_gene: TRBV7-4; j_gene: TRBJ1-5; abundance: many; CDR3aa: CASSSGGQFNQPQHF; CDR3nt: TGTGCCAGCAGCTCCGGGGGACAGTTCAATCAGCCCCAGCATTTT
d_gene: .; v_gene: TRBV7-9; j_gene: TRBJ2-7; abundance: few; CDR3aa: CASSGTLDYEQYF; CDR3nt: TGTGCCAGCAGCGGGACCCTCGACTACGAGCAGTACTTC
d_gene: .; v_gene: TRBV5-6; j_gene: TRBJ2-1; abundance: .; CDR3aa: CASSRGSLPRQFF; CDR3nt: TGTGCCAGCAGCCGCGGTTCCCTCCCGAGACAGTTCTTC
d_gene: TRBD2; v_gene: TRBV6-5; j_gene: TRBJ2-3; abundance: few; CDR3aa: CASSYGTGGLQDTQYF; CDR3nt: TGTGCCAGCAGTTACGGGACGGGGGGGCTTCAAGATACGCAGTATTTT
d_gene: .; v_gene: TRBV7-2; j_gene: TRBJ2-5; abundance: .; CDR3aa: CASSLDPSPSETQYF; CDR3nt: TGTGCCAGCAGCTTAGACCCTAGCCCGTCCGAGACCCAGTACTTC
d_gene: .; v_gene: TRBV28; j_gene: TRBJ2-7; abundance: many; CDR3aa: CASSSFDSTLTYEQYF; CDR3nt: TGTGCCAGCAGTTCCTTCGACAGTACCCTAACCTACGAGCAGTACTTC
d_gene: .; v_gene: TRBV7-9; j_gene: TRBJ2-3; abundance: many; CDR3aa: CASSFSASSTDTQYF; CDR3nt: TGTGCCAGCAGCTTTAGCGCCTCTAGCACAGATACGCAGTATTTT
d_gene: .; v_gene: TRBV9; j_gene: TRBJ2-7; abundance: .; CDR3aa: CASSDSWQRQYF; CDR3nt: TGTGCCAGCAGTGATAGTTGGCAGCGGCAGTACTTC
d_gene: TRBD2; v_gene: TRBV4-3; j_gene: TRBJ2-1; abundance: .; CDR3aa: CASSPSSGRYNEQFF; CDR3nt: TGCGCCAGCAGCCCGTCTAGCGGGAGATACAATGAGCAGTTCTTC
d_gene: .; v_gene: TRBV6-2/TRBV6-3; j_gene: TRBJ2-7; abundance: few; CDR3aa: CASSYSYRGNYEQYF; CDR3nt: TGTGCCAGCAGTTACTCGTATAGGGGAAATTACGAGCAGTACTTC
d_gene: .; v_gene: TRBV5-1; j_gene: TRBJ2-7; abundance: .; CDR3aa: CASRTELSYEQYF; CDR3nt: TGCGCCAGCAGGACGGAACTCTCCTACGAGCAGTACTTC
d_gene: TRBD1; v_gene: TRBV30; j_gene: TRBJ2-7; abundance: .; CDR3aa: CAWSSTRTGHEQYF; CDR3nt: TGTGCCTGGAGTTCCACCAGGACAGGGCATGAGCAGTACTTC
d_gene: .; v_gene: TRBV9; j_gene: TRBJ1-6; abundance: .; CDR3aa: CASSAAPGGPSPLHF; CDR3nt: TGTGCCAGCAGCGCAGCCCCGGGGGGCCCGTCACCCCTCCACTTT
d_gene: TRBD2; v_gene: TRBV7-9; j_gene: TRBJ2-3; abundance: few; CDR3aa: CASSPPRGTSGAETQYF; CDR3nt: TGTGCCAGCAGCCCCCCCCGCGGGACTAGCGGAGCGGAAACGCAGTATTTT
d_gene: .; v_gene: TRBV9; j_gene: TRBJ2-7; abundance: .; CDR3aa: CASSVAEGYSYEQYF; CDR3nt: TGTGCCAGCAGCGTAGCTGAGGGGTACTCCTACGAGCAGTACTTC
d_gene: TRBD2; v_gene: TRBV7-8; j_gene: TRBJ2-7; abundance: .; CDR3aa: CASSPSGTSAYEQYF; CDR3nt: TGTGCCAGCAGCCCGTCCGGGACTAGTGCCTACGAGCAGTACTTC
d_gene: .; v_gene: TRBV4-3; j_gene: TRBJ1-4; abundance: few; CDR3aa: CASSGRATNEKLFF; CDR3nt: TGCGCCAGCAGCGGGAGAGCAACTAATGAAAAACTGTTTTTT
d_gene: .; v_gene: TRBV7-9; j_gene: TRBJ2-5; abundance: .; CDR3aa: CASSPPTALTQYF; CDR3nt: TGTGCCAGCAGCCCGCCAACAGCGCTGACCCAGTACTTC
d_gene: .; v_gene: TRBV25-1; j_gene: TRBJ1-1; abundance: many; CDR3aa: CASTVGGSTEAFF; CDR3nt: TGTGCCAGCACAGTAGGGGGATCCACTGAAGCTTTCTTT
d_gene: .; v_gene: TRBV7-2; j_gene: TRBJ1-2; abundance: .; CDR3aa: CASSWTTRTDYGYTF; CDR3nt: TGTGCCAGCAGCTGGACGACAAGGACTGACTATGGCTACACCTTC
d_gene: TRBD2; v_gene: TRBV14; j_gene: TRBJ2-7; abundance: .; CDR3aa: CASSQASGSYEQYF; CDR3nt: TGTGCCAGCAGCCAGGCTAGCGGCTCCTACGAGCAGTACTTC
d_gene: .; v_gene: TRBV6-6; j_gene: TRBJ2-3; abundance: few; CDR3aa: CATWGPSTDTQYF; CDR3nt: TGTGCCACCTGGGGGCCTAGCACAGATACGCAGTATTTT
d_gene: .; v_gene: TRBV4-3; j_gene: TRBJ2-2; abundance: few; CDR3aa: CASSQDLGSWGANTGELFF; CDR3nt: TGCGCCAGCAGCCAAGATTTGGGTAGCTGGGGCGCGAACACCGGGGAGCTGTTTTTT
d_gene: TRBD2; v_gene: TRBV27; j_gene: TRBJ2-3; abundance: few; CDR3aa: CASSSLRTSVNGYF; CDR3nt: TGTGCCAGCAGTTCCTTACGGACTAGCGTCAATGGGTATTTT
d_gene: TRBD2; v_gene: TRBV29-1; j_gene: TRBJ2-1; abundance: .; CDR3aa: CSGLSGANNEQFF; CDR3nt: TGCAGCGGTCTTAGCGGGGCTAACAATGAGCAGTTCTTC
d_gene: .; v_gene: TRBV27; j_gene: TRBJ2-7; abundance: .; CDR3aa: CASRSDKLKQYF; CDR3nt: TGTGCCAGCAGGTCCGATAAGTTAAAGCAGTACTTC
d_gene: TRBD2; v_gene: TRBV4-3; j_gene: TRBJ2-7; abundance: few; CDR3aa: CASSQDLAGIYEQYF; CDR3nt: TGCGCCAGCAGCCAAGATCTAGCGGGGATCTACGAGCAGTACTTC
d_gene: .; v_gene: TRBV3-1; j_gene: TRBJ2-7; abundance: .; CDR3aa: CASSHEVFSYEQYF; CDR3nt: TGTGCCAGCAGCCACGAGGTCTTCTCCTACGAGCAGTACTTC
d_gene: .; v_gene: TRBV15; j_gene: TRBJ1-2; abundance: .; CDR3aa: CATSADFGGYTF; CDR3nt: TGTGCCACCAGTGCTGACTTTGGTGGCTACACCTTC
d_gene: TRBD1; v_gene: TRBV5-1; j_gene: TRBJ2-7; abundance: few; CDR3aa: CASSLRGTNYEQYF; CDR3nt: TGCGCCAGCAGCCTCAGGGGGACCAACTACGAGCAGTACTTC
d_gene: TRBD1; v_gene: TRBV11-1; j_gene: TRBJ2-6; abundance: .; CDR3aa: CASSSPRGTGTTGANVLTF; CDR3nt: TGTGCCAGCAGCTCCCCCCGGGGGACAGGGACAACTGGGGCCAACGTCCTGACTTTC
d_gene: .; v_gene: TRBV29-1; j_gene: TRBJ2-1; abundance: .; CDR3aa: CSVEDRERKQFF; CDR3nt: TGCAGCGTTGAAGATCGGGAGCGGAAGCAGTTCTTC
d_gene: .; v_gene: TRBV12-3/TRBV12-4; j_gene: TRBJ2-4; abundance: few; CDR3aa: CASSWDGNIQYF; CDR3nt: TGTGCCAGCAGTTGGGACGGAAACATTCAGTACTTC
d_gene: TRBD2; v_gene: TRBV3-1; j_gene: TRBJ2-3; abundance: few; CDR3aa: CASSQGLAGNTDTQYF; CDR3nt: TGTGCCAGCAGCCAAGGACTAGCGGGAAACACAGATACGCAGTATTTT
d_gene: .; v_gene: TRBV5-6; j_gene: TRBJ2-3; abundance: many; CDR3aa: CASSSGDPDTQYF; CDR3nt: TGTGCCAGCAGCTCCGGTGATCCAGATACGCAGTATTTT
d_gene: .; v_gene: TRBV10-3; j_gene: TRBJ2-7; abundance: few; CDR3aa: CAISEDLLEQYF; CDR3nt: TGTGCCATCAGTGAAGACCTACTCGAGCAGTACTTC
d_gene: .; v_gene: TRBV7-6; j_gene: TRBJ2-1; abundance: few; CDR3aa: CASSFADKSSSDNEQFF; CDR3nt: TGTGCCAGCAGCTTCGCGGATAAGAGCTCTAGCGACAATGAGCAGTTCTTC
d_gene: .; v_gene: TRBV12-3/TRBV12-4; j_gene: TRBJ1-2; abundance: many; CDR3aa: CASSFQGPYGYTF; CDR3nt: TGTGCCAGCAGCTTCCAGGGTCCCTATGGCTACACCTTC
d_gene: .; v_gene: TRBV9; j_gene: TRBJ1-1; abundance: .; CDR3aa: CASSAGGTGTEAFF; CDR3nt: TGTGCCAGCTCCGCCGGGGGGACTGGAACTGAAGCTTTCTTT
d_gene: TRBD1; v_gene: TRBV4-3; j_gene: TRBJ2-2; abundance: .; CDR3aa: CASSQARTGGVYTGELFF; CDR3nt: TGCGCCAGCAGCCAAGCCCGGACAGGGGGCGTATACACCGGGGAGCTGTTTTTT
d_gene: .; v_gene: TRBV11-1; j_gene: TRBJ2-7; abundance: few; CDR3aa: CASSGSGTPAGFTYEQYF; CDR3nt: TGTGCCAGCAGCGGGTCGGGTACTCCCGCGGGGTTCACCTACGAGCAGTACTTC
d_gene: TRBD2; v_gene: TRBV4-3; j_gene: TRBJ2-1; abundance: .; CDR3aa: CASSQGAGGYNEQFF; CDR3nt: TGCGCCAGCAGCCAAGGGGCGGGAGGTTACAATGAGCAGTTCTTC
d_gene: .; v_gene: TRBV11-2; j_gene: TRBJ1-1; abundance: few; CDR3aa: CASSLEVPSDPAFF; CDR3nt: TGTGCCAGCAGCTTAGAGGTGCCGAGTGATCCGGCTTTCTTT
d_gene: .; v_gene: TRBV4-3; j_gene: TRBJ2-5; abundance: many; CDR3aa: CASSQDTGSAETQYF; CDR3nt: TGCGCCAGCAGCCAAGATACCGGGAGTGCAGAGACCCAGTACTTC
d_gene: .; v_gene: TRBV4-2; j_gene: TRBJ2-1; abundance: .; CDR3aa: CASSQDGSVNEQFF; CDR3nt: TGTGCCAGCAGCCAAGATGGGTCGGTTAATGAGCAGTTCTTC
d_gene: .; v_gene: TRBV9; j_gene: TRBJ2-7; abundance: many; CDR3aa: CASSQWDGPYEQYF; CDR3nt: TGTGCCAGCAGCCAATGGGACGGACCCTACGAGCAGTACTTC
d_gene: TRBD1; v_gene: TRBV7-9; j_gene: TRBJ1-4; abundance: .; CDR3aa: CASSIDRDRDEKLFF; CDR3nt: TGTGCCAGCAGCATAGACCGGGACAGGGATGAAAAACTGTTTTTT